This T cell receptor beta chain was sequenced for a study of blood T cell repertoires in COVID-19. As for the study in general: COVID-19 samples from acute and convalescent phases originated in the United States, Italy and Spain.

V lost 1 base to trimming and J lost 0 bases, with 15 bases between them. The germline gives CDR1 SGHVS, CDR2 FNYEAQ. The CDR3 loop spans 18 amino acids. This clone was recorded once. Assay: immunoSEQ multiplex PCR; the TCRdb copy retains only in-frame clones and omits some. The sample lists over 200,000 clones, approximately 88% occurring once. This rearrangement joins TRBV7-6 to TRBJ2-2; perhaps TRBD2 as D (6 bases). This clonotype was sampled from a young woman who had been exposed to COVID-19. The specimen was PBMCs or T cells enriched from blood (not recorded which). This chain's CDR3 is CASSLESGWTPNTGELFF. CDR3 nucleotide sequence: TGTGCCAGCAGCTTAGAGAGCGGGTGGACCCCGAACACCGGGGAGCTGTTTTTT.